The 19 T cell receptor beta chains given below trace back to one sample, sequenced in a study of blood T cell repertoires in COVID-19. Measured with immunoSEQ multiplex PCR; TCRdb has only the in-frame clones, and not every one. The sample contains 110,000 or so clones, about four fifths of which appear only once. Sequenced: peripheral blood. The receptor set was obtained from an older man with acute or convalescent COVID-19.

The J gene is TRBJ1-1, the V gene TRBV18, with no clear D. Trimming stripped 6 bases from V and 5 bases from J, with 16 bases between. CDR3 length: 14 residues. From germline, CDR1 is KGHSH and CDR2 LQKENI. The chain's CDR3 is CASSNPSGGTEAFF. DNA for the CDR3: TGTGCCAGCTCCAATCCGAGTGGAGGGACTGAAGCTTTCTTT.

This clone was picked up one time. The V gene is TRBV10-1, the J gene TRBJ2-7; TRBD1 aligns across 9 bases. In germline, CDR1 is WNHNN, CDR2 SYGVQD (reference sequence). The CDR3 totals 15 residues. V gave up 7 bases and J gave up 6 bases; unmatched junction bases: 13. In DNA form, the CDR3 reads TGCGCCAGCACATTCGGGACAGGGCGCGAGCGCGAGCAGTACTTC. It translates to CASTFGTGREREQYF.

The chain is built from TRBV5-5 and TRBJ1-6; D perhaps matches TRBD1 (5 bases). Trimming stripped 8 bases from V and 8 bases from J, with 20 bases between. Germline CDR1 reads SGHKS; CDR2 reads YYEKEE (reference sequence). CDR3 length equals 15 residues. The CDR3 DNA follows: TGTGCCAGTGGCAGGGAACTGTTTCTGTATTCACCCCTCCACTTT. The encoded protein is CASGRELFLYSPLHF.

The genes are TRBV6-5 and TRBJ2-5; 7 bases agree with TRBD2. CDR1 is MNHEY, CDR2 SVGAGI, per germline. The CDR3 is 14 amino acids. V lost 6 bases to trimming and J lost 2 bases; unmatched junction nucleotides: 6. CDR3 sequence: CASRRREVQETQYF. CDR3 bases: TGTGCCAGCAGAAGACGGGAGGTTCAAGAGACCCAGTACTTC.

V gene TRBV25-1 combines with J gene TRBJ2-1; D possibly corresponds to TRBD1 (5 bases). Trimming cost V 2 bases and J 6 bases, with 14 bases left between them. The CDR3 loop spans 15 amino acids. Germline CDR1 and CDR2: MGHDK and SYGVNS. CDR3 sequence: CASSEDRPPFNEQFF. The CDR3 DNA reads as TGTGCCAGCAGTGAAGACAGACCCCCTTTCAATGAGCAGTTCTTC.

This clone was observed a handful of times. The gene calls are TRBV5-1 and TRBJ2-7, with D perhaps TRBD2 (6 bases). The V end lost 6 bases, the J end lost 5 bases, and 15 bases lay between the germline ends. Per the germline V gene, CDR1 is SGHRS and CDR2 is YFSETQ. CDR3 length: 13 residues. The CDR3 DNA sequence: TGCGCCAGCACGGTGGAGGGGAGGAACGAGCAGTACTTC. This codes for CASTVEGRNEQYF.

The chain is built from TRBV30 and TRBJ1-1, with D unresolved. V was trimmed by 0 bases and J by 0 bases, leaving 11 bases between them. This CDR3 contains 15 residues. Germline V gene sequence: CDR1 GTSNPN, CDR2 SVGIG (reference sequence). The CDR3 is CAWSVRGALNTEAFF. CDR3 nucleotides: TGTGCCTGGAGTGTAAGAGGCGCCTTGAACACTGAAGCTTTCTTT. The complete variable domain, with remaining parts taken from reference TRBV30 and TRBJ1-1, reads SQTIHQWPATLVQPVGSPLSLECTVEGTSNPNLYWYRQAAGRGLQLLFYSVGIGQISSEVPQNLSASRPQDRQFILSSKKLLLSDSGFYLCAWSVRGALNTEAFFGQGTRLTVV.

A few counts support this clone. The chain carries TRBV6-5 and TRBJ1-6; D gene uncertain. Per the germline V gene, CDR1 is MNHEY and CDR2 is SVGAGI. This CDR3 region has 15 residues. Deletions cut 0 bases from V and 9 bases from J, with 12 bases between. The CDR3 sequence: CASSYSRDWSSPLHF. The CDR3 nucleotides are TGTGCCAGCAGTTACTCGAGGGATTGGAGTTCACCCCTCCACTTT.

The rearrangement uses TRBV6-5 and TRBJ2-2; D call uncertain. The V end lost 0 bases, the J end lost 7 bases, and 12 bases lay between the germline ends. Germline V CDR1 and CDR2: MNHEY, SVGAGI. The CDR3 runs to 15 residues. This chain's CDR3 is CASSYSFEAYGELFF. The CDR3 bases are TGTGCCAGCAGTTACTCGTTCGAGGCCTACGGGGAGCTGTTTTTT.

The chain is built from TRBV28 and TRBJ2-5; possible D gene TRBD1, 5 bases. Trimming removed 6 bases from V and 1 base from J, with 6 bases in between. Germline V gene sequence: CDR1 MDHEN, CDR2 SYDVKM. The CDR3 is made up of 12 amino acids. Written as DNA, the CDR3 is TGTGCCAGCAGGGACATCCAAGAGACCCAGTACTTC. This translates into CASRDIQETQYF. Drawing the rest from reference TRBV28 and TRBJ2-5, the complete variable domain is DVKVTQSSRYLVKRTGEKVFLECVQDMDHENMFWYRQDPGLGLRLIYFSYDVKMKEKGDIPEGYSVSREKKERFSLILESASTNQTSMYLCASRDIQETQYFGPGTRLLVL.

In regard to this clone: Additional DNA sequences in this sample encode the identical CDR3. CDR3 in DNA: TGCGCCAGCAGCTTACAGGGACCCTACAATGAGCAGTTCTTC. It is translated as CASSLQGPYNEQFF. V is TRBV5-1 and J is TRBJ2-1; a weak D match, TRBD1 (6 bases). V gave up 2 bases and J gave up 2 bases, with 8 bases separating them. The CDR3 has 14 amino acids. Per the germline V gene, CDR1 is SGHRS and CDR2 is YFSETQ.

This clone was counted a few times. V gene TRBV28 combines with J gene TRBJ1-1; tentatively, D is TRBD1 (5 bases). Germline V gene lookup returns CDR1 MDHEN and CDR2 SYDVKM. Trimming took off 1 base at V and 5 bases at J, with 14 bases between the two ends. The CDR3 consists of 15 residues. In DNA form, the CDR3 reads TGTGCCAGCAGTTTATCAGCAGGGCCGAAGACTGAAGCTTTCTTT. Its protein is CASSLSAGPKTEAFF.

This chain uses TRBV14 with TRBJ1-1, with 7 bases that match TRBD1. Per the germline V gene, CDR1 is SGHDN and CDR2 is FVKESK. The CDR3 has 13 amino acids. With 5 bases clipped from V and 7 bases from J, the junction kept 7 bases outside the gene matches. Written as DNA, the CDR3 is TGTGCCAGCAGCTATATCCGGGACAGTGAAGCTTTCTTT. It yields the protein CASSYIRDSEAFF. The full variable domain, with the rest looked up from reference TRBV14 and TRBJ1-1, is EAGVTQFPSHSVIEKGQTVTLRCDPISGHDNLYWYRRVMGKEIKFLLHFVKESKQDESGMPNNRFLAERTGGTYSTLKVQPAELEDSGVYFCASSYIRDSEAFFGQGTRLTVV.

The chain carries TRBV5-1 and TRBJ2-5; 7 nucleotides match TRBD1. This CDR3 comprises 14 residues. V was clipped by 6 bases and J by 1 base; unmatched bases: 6. Germline CDR1 is SGHRS and CDR2 is YFSETQ. The CDR3 protein is CASKQGQAQETQYF. CDR3 nucleotide sequence: TGCGCCAGCAAACAAGGACAGGCCCAAGAGACCCAGTACTTC.

This clone has more than one count but fewer than ten. The CDR3 DNA reads as TGTGCCAGCAGTGACGACTATGGGCAGTTCTTC. Protein sequence: CASSDDYGQFF. The chain recombines TRBV6-1 with TRBJ2-1, with D possibly TRBD2 on 5 matching bases. Germline V gene lookup returns CDR1 MNHNS and CDR2 SASEGT. This CDR3 has 11 residues. V was cut by 3 bases and J by 12 bases, with 9 bases left in between.

DNA of the CDR3: TGTGCCAGCAGCGTCCTAGCGGGACTCGGGAATGAGCAGTTCTTC. It yields the protein CASSVLAGLGNEQFF. V usage is TRBV9 and J usage is TRBJ2-1; 9 bases are a match to TRBD2. This CDR3 comprises 15 residues. V lost 2 bases, J lost 7 bases, and 7 bases stayed unmatched. Germline CDR1 and CDR2: SGDLS and YYNGEE.

This chain connects TRBV20-1 to TRBJ1-2; D unresolved. Germline CDR1 reads DFQATT; CDR2 reads SNEGSKA (reference sequence). V lost 3 bases to trimming and J lost 3 bases, with 14 bases between them. The CDR3 contains 14 residues. The CDR3 region has the DNA TGCAGTGCTAGTGAGGTGAGGGAGTACTATGGCTACACCTTC. It codes for CSASEVREYYGYTF.

The J gene is TRBJ1-4, the V gene TRBV7-2; TRBD1 matches at 8 bases. V gave up 5 bases and J gave up 3 bases; unmatched junction bases: 5. From germline, CDR1 is SGHTA and CDR2 FQGNSA. The CDR3 totals 15 residues. CDR3 sequence (DNA): TGTGCCAGCAGCCTCACGACAGGGGCTAATGAAAAACTGTTTTTT. Translation: CASSLTTGANEKLFF. The full variable domain, in which reference TRBV7-2 and TRBJ1-4 provide the parts outside the CDR3, is GAGVSQSPSNKVTEKGKDVELRCDPISGHTALYWYRQSLGQGLEFLIYFQGNSAPDKSGLPSDRFSAERTGGSVSTLTIQRTQQEDSAVYLCASSLTTGANEKLFFGSGTQLSVL.

J is TRBJ2-2 and V is TRBV7-6; 14 nucleotides align to TRBD2. V shed 5 bases, J shed 5 bases, and the junction held 13 bases outside the gene matches. The CDR3 runs to 19 residues. From germline, CDR1 is SGHVS and CDR2 FNYEAQ. The CDR3 coding sequence is TGTGCCAGCAGCGCGTACGGGACTAGCGGGAGTAGAGGGACCGGGGAGCTGTTTTTT. Protein product: CASSAYGTSGSRGTGELFF.